The 5 T cell receptor beta chains below all came from one sample that was sequenced in a study of cytomegalovirus exposure and HLA in healthy donors. Amplification used 60 Vbeta primers and 13 Jbeta primers. The method was immunoSEQ multiplex PCR; TCRdb's version includes in-frame clones alone and lacks a portion of them. This table has approximately 160,000 clones, roughly four fifths appearing once. The sample comprised PBMCs. Receptors were obtained from a man aged 30 to 45 in good health and CMV-seropositive.

The chain recombines TRBV4-3 with TRBJ1-1; D is unresolved. Between the trimmed V and J ends, which lost 0 bases and 2 bases, there was a span of 10 bases. The CDR3 is 15 amino acids. Germline V CDR1 and CDR2: LGHNA, YSLEER. The CDR3 bases are TGCGCCAGCAGCCAAGATCGTCCCCCTAACACTGAAGCTTTCTTT. This sequence encodes CASSQDRPPNTEAFF.

The J gene is TRBJ1-2, the V gene TRBV2; D is undetermined. V lost 5 bases, J lost 4 bases, and 8 bases lay in between. The CDR3 consists of 12 residues. Germline loops: CDR1 SNHLY, CDR2 FYNNEI. The CDR3 nucleotides read TGTGCCAGCAGTCAGGCGTCCTATGGCTACACCTTC. Translated: CASSQASYGYTF.

This clone was found a few times. The chain carries TRBV7-9 and TRBJ1-4, with D hard to call. The CDR3 sequence is 14 residues long. Trimming removed 4 bases from V and 5 bases from J, with 11 bases in between. Germline CDR1 and CDR2: SEHNR and FQNEAQ (reference sequence). CDR3 DNA: TGTGCCAGCAGCTCCCGACGGGAGAATGAAAAACTGTTTTTT. The encoded protein is CASSSRRENEKLFF.

The rearrangement links TRBV27 to TRBJ2-5; 11 bases match TRBD1. CDR1 and CDR2 from the germline V gene are MNHEY and SMNVEV (reference sequence). V dropped 3 bases and J dropped 1; count of bases not matched to a gene: 4. The CDR3 runs to 16 residues. DNA of the CDR3: TGTGCCAGCAGTTTCCTGGGGACAGGGGGCCAAGAGACCCAGTACTTC. As protein: CASSFLGTGGQETQYF.

This clone was recorded a few times. The chain has TRBV7-2 and TRBJ2-3, with 10 bases lining up with TRBD2. This CDR3 has 15 amino acids. The germline V gene encodes CDR1 SGHTA and CDR2 FQGNSA. The ends lost 5 bases at V and 4 bases at J; junction bases unmatched: 6. DNA for the CDR3: TGTGCCAGCAGCCCACCTAGCGGGGGCCCAGATACGCAGTATTTT. This codes for CASSPPSGGPDTQYF. The full variable domain, completed using reference TRBV7-2 and TRBJ2-3, is GAGVSQSPSNKVTEKGKDVELRCDPISGHTALYWYRQSLGQGLEFLIYFQGNSAPDKSGLPSDRFSAERTGGSVSTLTIQRTQQEDSAVYLCASSPPSGGPDTQYFGPGTRLTVL.